This record covers a single TCR beta chain. This table comes from immunoSEQ multiplex PCR, and its TCRdb copy is limited to in-frame clones, with some not included. Of some 380,000 clones listed, about 80% are singletons. The CDR3 length is 15 residues. CDR1 is MDHEN, CDR2 SYDVKM, per germline. The V end lost 3 bases, the J end lost 5 bases, and 16 bases lay between the germline ends. This sample is drawn from a study of blood T cell repertoires in COVID-19. As for the study in general: The analysed material was cDNA or gDNA that came from T cells, B-cell-depleted T cells, or PBMCs.

This sequence originates from a human donor with acute or convalescent COVID-19. The donor label of this sample is uncertain. The specimen sequenced was peripheral blood. The J gene is TRBJ1-2, the V gene TRBV28, with a weak D call TRBD1 (6 bases). DNA for the CDR3: TGTGCCAGCAGTTTTCAGGGGTTAGGACCTTATGGCTACACCTTC. The encoded protein is CASSFQGLGPYGYTF.